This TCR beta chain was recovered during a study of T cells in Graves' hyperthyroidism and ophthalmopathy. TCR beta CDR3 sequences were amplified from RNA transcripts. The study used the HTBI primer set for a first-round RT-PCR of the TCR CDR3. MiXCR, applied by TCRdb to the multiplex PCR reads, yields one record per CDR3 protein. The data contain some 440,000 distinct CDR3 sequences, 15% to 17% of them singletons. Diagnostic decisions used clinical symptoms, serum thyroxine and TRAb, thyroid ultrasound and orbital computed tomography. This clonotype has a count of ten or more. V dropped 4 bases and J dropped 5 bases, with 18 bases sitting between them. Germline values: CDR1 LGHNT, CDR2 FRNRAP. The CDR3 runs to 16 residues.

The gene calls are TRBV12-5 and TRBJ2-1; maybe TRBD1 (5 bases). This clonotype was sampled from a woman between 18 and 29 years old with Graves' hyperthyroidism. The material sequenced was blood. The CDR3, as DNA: TGTGCTAGTGGTTGGTCAGGGATCGGACGGAACAATGAGCAGTTCTTC. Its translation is CASGWSGIGRNNEQFF.